The source of this TCR beta chain is a study of blood T cell repertoires in COVID-19 (dated by TCRdb to the early 2020s). Some background on the complete study: Collaborator samples came from the United States, Italy and Spain and covered acute and convalescent phases of COVID-19. The prospective study material was composed of cDNA or gDNA derived from T cells, B-cell-depleted T cells, or PBMCs. Deeply sampled blood TCRbeta repertoires from subjects exposed to, actively infected with, or recovered from COVID-19 were included in the dataset. The repertoires were released in a freely available public database meant as a resource for research on the immune response to SARS-CoV-2. Samples came from the ongoing ImmuneRACE study (first 160 participants) plus 1,254 subjects from 6 global collaborators. Sample metadata almost always included a de-identified subject ID, COVID-19 status, age in years and sex. HLA class I and class II types, where available, came from metadata supplied by the sample provider rather than from assay-based typing.

Study-level results and caveats: The quantity of clinical and demographic metadata differed by source and by participant and was supplied without curation.

In Seattle, one collaborating source enrolled patients while the infection was active and tracked those patients longitudinally over the course of disease. Collaborating institutions collected whole blood in K2EDTA tubes following their own protocols. For TCRbeta analysis, collaborators shipped samples in one of three forms: frozen whole blood, isolated PBMCs, or DNA extracted from either of those sample types. As regards this clone: Its antigen specificity is not known. Base qualities are not provided; no much larger clone lies one nucleotide away.

TCRbeta CDR3 regions were amplified from genomic DNA using the immunoSEQ Assay, a bias-controlled multiplex PCR. The study's processing was this. The number of nucleated cells in each sample was estimated by amplification of reference gene primers within the assay. To quantify the absolute abundance of each unique TCRbeta CDR3 rearrangement, sequence reads were collapsed and filtered. Productive Simpson clonality was computed per sample as the square root of Simpson's diversity index over productive rearrangements. TCRdb re-hosts the immuneACCESS table, in-frame sequences only. Its copies lack some clones; in the studies checked, an unresolved V gene accounts for under half of them, and the cause for the rest is not known. V and J calls and clone size are copied from that table; D and trimming were computed from the DNA. This sample gives approximately 97,000 clones in total; 88% of them show up just once. The top ten hold around 2.2% of the sample.

CDR1 and CDR2, looked up from the germline V gene, are KGHSH and LQKENI. The junction shows trimming of 3 bases on V and 3 bases on J, plus 5 bases between the germline ends. Reading from cysteine to phenylalanine, the CDR3 counts 13 amino acids. Only CDR3 DNA remains: 39 bases, in frame from the first base. This chain joins TRBV18 to TRBJ2-2, with an unclear D gene assignment. This clonotype was obtained from a man aged 50 to 59 with COVID-19, enrolled during active disease. Specimen: peripheral blood. CDR3 protein: CASSPSHTGELFF. The bases read TGTGCCAGCTCACCTAGCCACACCGGGGAGCTGTTTTTT.